The 19 T cell receptor beta chains presented below share a single source sample, sequenced in a study of T cell responses to AZD1222 COVID-19 vaccine. Method: immunoSEQ multiplex PCR; TCRdb's copy keeps in-frame clones and lacks some. The data show around 160,000 clones, roughly nine tenths seen once. Sequences were derived from peripheral blood, sampled on day 0 of AZD1222 vaccination. These receptors originate from an adult in good health.

This chain uses TRBV5-1 with TRBJ2-7, with D possibly being TRBD1 (6 bases). This CDR3 contains 13 residues. Trimming pared 4 bases from V and 5 bases from J, leaving 13 bases between. The germline V gene encodes CDR1 SGHRS and CDR2 YFSETQ. The CDR3 spells CASSPGVRNEQYF. In DNA, the CDR3 is TGCGCCAGCAGCCCAGGGGTCAGGAACGAGCAGTACTTC.

This sequence joins TRBV6-5 and TRBJ1-2; 9 nucleotides agree with TRBD1. The CDR3 consists of 13 residues. Losses at the gene ends were 6 bases for V and 7 bases for J; bases not matched to a gene: 6. The germline V gene has CDR1 MNHEY and CDR2 SVGAGI. CDR3 coding DNA: TGTGCCAGCAGCGTCCGGGACAGGGTTGGCTACACCTTC. Its translation is CASSVRDRVGYTF.

V and J are TRBV7-2 and TRBJ2-3, with D possibly matching TRBD2 (6 bases). V was cut by 4 bases and J by 10 bases, with 12 bases left in between. The CDR3 covers 12 residues. Germline CDR1 and CDR2: SGHTA and FQGNSA. Here the CDR3 DNA reads TGTGCCAGCAGCTCGACTAGTGTTTCGCAGTATTTT. This translates into CASSSTSVSQYF.

The rearrangement joins TRBV18 to TRBJ2-7, with 10 bases that match TRBD1. CDR1 and CDR2 from the germline V gene are KGHSH and LQKENI. The CDR3 covers 14 residues. V dropped 4 bases and J dropped 7; count of bases not matched to a gene: 7. CDR3 nucleotides: TGTGCCAGCTCACGGGACAGGGGATTTTATGAGCAGTACTTC. This codes for CASSRDRGFYEQYF. Together with reference TRBV18 and TRBJ2-7, the CDR3 gives the full variable domain: NAGVMQNPRHLVRRRGQEARLRCSPMKGHSHVYWYRQLPEEGLKFMVYLQKENIIDESGMPKERFSAEFPKEGPSILRIQQVVRGDSAAYFCASSRDRGFYEQYFGPGTRLTVT.

The chain couples TRBV7-6 to TRBJ1-6, with D unclear. Germline V lookup: CDR1 SGHVS, CDR2 FNYEAQ. CDR3 length: 15 residues. The V gene lost 6 bases and the J gene lost 7 bases, with 16 bases spanning the gap. The CDR3 loop is CASSPTTDYNSPLHF. The CDR3, as DNA: TGTGCCAGCAGTCCAACCACCGACTACAATTCACCCCTCCACTTT.

The rearrangement links TRBV6-1 to TRBJ2-7, with 8 bases lining up with TRBD1. The CDR3 is 16 amino acids. In germline, CDR1 is MNHNS, CDR2 SASEGT. Trimming cost V 4 bases and J 0 bases; bases outside gene matches: 8. The CDR3 protein is CASSGPGGVSSYEQYF. CDR3 bases: TGTGCCAGCAGTGGGCCAGGGGGCGTTAGCTCCTACGAGCAGTACTTC.

The sample holds a few counts of this clone. V is TRBV28 and J is TRBJ1-2; D is possibly TRBD1 (5 bases). With 5 bases removed from V and 4 bases from J, the gap between germline ends came to 17 bases. The CDR3 is 15 amino acids. The germline gives CDR1 MDHEN, CDR2 SYDVKM. The CDR3 DNA reads TGTGCCAGCAGTACCCCGACGAGGGGCGGCTATGGCTACACCTTC. Translation: CASSTPTRGGYGYTF.

The chain joins TRBV6-2 or TRBV6-3 to TRBJ2-1, with 8 bases that match TRBD2. V shed 6 bases and J 7 bases; nucleotides not matched to a gene: 17. The CDR3 consists of 17 residues. Germline loops: CDR1 MNHEY, CDR2 SVGEGT. The CDR3 nucleotides read TGTGCCAGCAGCCTGGCGCCCTACCAGCGGGAGTGGAATGAGCAGTTCTTC. Translation gives CASSLAPYQREWNEQFF.

Many counts were recorded for this clone. The chain couples TRBV6-1 to TRBJ2-7; TRBD2 might be the D (5 bases). V gave up 2 bases and J gave up 2 bases, with 10 bases separating them. In germline, CDR1 is MNHNS, CDR2 SASEGT. This CDR3 contains 14 residues. The CDR3 here is CASSERAETYEQYF. For the CDR3, the DNA is TGTGCCAGCAGTGAAAGAGCGGAGACCTACGAGCAGTACTTC.

The rearrangement links TRBV11-3 to TRBJ1-3; no firm D call. This CDR3 spans 15 amino acids. Deletions cut 5 bases from V and 0 bases from J, with 11 bases between. CDR1 is SGHNT and CDR2 is YENEEA in the germline V gene. The CDR3 DNA follows: TGTGCCAGCAGCCAAGAGGTTAGCTCTGGAAACACCATATATTTT. This gives the protein CASSQEVSSGNTIYF.

The chain uses TRBV28 and TRBJ1-1, with D maybe TRBD1 (6 bases). The CDR3 has 15 residues. Between the trimmed V and J ends, which lost 2 bases and 3 bases, there was a span of 13 bases. The germline gives CDR1 MDHEN, CDR2 SYDVKM. CDR3: CASSLGGRGDTEAFF. DNA for the CDR3: TGTGCCAGCAGTTTAGGGGGAAGGGGGGACACTGAAGCTTTCTTT.

The rearrangement links TRBV28 to TRBJ1-6; 8 bases line up with TRBD1. This CDR3 spans 16 amino acids. Germline assignment: CDR1 MDHEN and CDR2 SYDVKM. V gave up 4 bases and J gave up 6 bases; unmatched junction bases: 8. DNA of the CDR3: TGTGCCAGCAGTTCATACAGGGGGGTCTTTAATTCACCCCTCCACTTT. This sequence encodes CASSSYRGVFNSPLHF.

This clone was seen once. This chain connects TRBV7-9 to TRBJ1-6; 9 positions agree with TRBD1. The CDR3 has 17 amino acids. With V trimmed by 0 bases and J by 7 bases, 7 bases remained unmatched. CDR1 is SEHNR, CDR2 FQNEAQ, per germline (reference sequence). CDR3 loop: CASSLAIGDRVNSPLHF. In nucleotides, the CDR3 is TGTGCCAGCAGCTTAGCTATCGGGGACAGGGTGAATTCACCCCTCCACTTT.

The rearrangement joins TRBV6-6 to TRBJ1-2, with D possibly TRBD1 on 5 matching bases. V lost 2 bases and J lost 7, with 17 bases in between. Germline V CDR1 and CDR2: MNHNY, SVGAGI (reference sequence). The CDR3 has 15 residues. In nucleotides, the CDR3 is TGTGCCAGCAGTTACGGGGACGACAGAGAGGTTGGCTACACCTTC. It encodes CASSYGDDREVGYTF.

This chain joins TRBV30 and TRBJ1-3; D remains ambiguous. Germline assignment: CDR1 GTSNPN and CDR2 SVGIG (reference sequence). This CDR3 has 12 amino acids. V gave up 7 bases and J gave up 0 bases, with 7 bases separating them. CDR3 residues: CALKRSGNTIYF. CDR3 DNA: TGTGCCTTAAAACGCTCTGGAAACACCATATATTTT.

The chain joins TRBV28 to TRBJ1-1; no clear D gene. This CDR3 contains 15 residues. Germline CDR1 MDHEN, CDR2 SYDVKM. V shed 2 bases and J shed 5 bases, with 15 bases lying between them. In nucleotides, the CDR3 is TGTGCCAGCAGTTTAGATGGAGAATATGGGACTGAAGCTTTCTTT. Translated, it gives CASSLDGEYGTEAFF.

The CDR3 sequence: CASSPPNRGRGMHTEAFF. CDR3 DNA: TGTGCCAGCTCACCACCAAACAGGGGGCGCGGGATGCATACTGAAGCTTTCTTT. The chain combines TRBV18 with TRBJ1-1; TRBD1 aligns across 9 bases. The length of the CDR3 is 18 residues. The V gene's germline CDR1 is KGHSH and CDR2 LQKENI. The V segment lost 0 bases and the J segment 5 bases; nucleotides outside the gene matches: 13. The full variable domain, with the rest looked up from reference TRBV18 and TRBJ1-1, is NAGVMQNPRHLVRRRGQEARLRCSPMKGHSHVYWYRQLPEEGLKFMVYLQKENIIDESGMPKERFSAEFPKEGPSILRIQQVVRGDSAAYFCASSPPNRGRGMHTEAFFGQGTRLTVV.

The chain is built from TRBV28 and TRBJ1-5, with 7 bases fitting TRBD1. The CDR3 is 17 amino acids. With 7 bases clipped from V and 0 bases from J, the junction kept 12 bases outside the gene matches. CDR1 and CDR2 from the germline V gene are MDHEN and SYDVKM. The CDR3 region is CASIDRAQIYSNQPQHF. The CDR3 DNA sequence: TGTGCCAGCATAGACAGGGCCCAAATATATAGCAATCAGCCCCAGCATTTT.

This chain joins TRBV5-4 and TRBJ2-5; D is unclear. The ends were cut back, 3 bases at V and 1 base at J, with 7 bases in the middle. CDR1 SGHNT and CDR2 YYREEE come from the germline V gene (reference sequence). CDR3 length: 13 residues. CDR3 sequence (DNA): TGTGCCAGCAGCTCGGGCGCCCAAGAGACCCAGTACTTC. Its translation: CASSSGAQETQYF.